The clone carrying this T cell receptor (beta chain) was found a few times. Its target is unknown. This specimen comes from a study of beta chain features in type 1 diabetes. Study at large: Across every sample, approximately 110,000,000 sorted cells were examined in total. Study-wide findings and caveats: TCRB CDR3s from Type 1 diabetes patients were moderately but significantly shorter in all four CD4+ subsets. More deletions and fewer insertions at VDJ junctions were found in patients with type 1 diabetes.

Isolated RNA was reverse transcribed in full, so expressed TCRB transcripts were sequenced. Profiled with immunoSEQ multiplex PCR; TCRdb holds only in-frame clones, not every one. The sample records 200,000 to 300,000 clones, approximately 10% being singletons. The V end lost 4 bases, the J end lost 5 bases, and 14 bases lay between the germline ends. Germline V lookup: CDR1 LGHNA, CDR2 YNFKEQ. The CDR3 consists of 14 residues. The sequencing input was naive CD4+ T cells from blood. V is TRBV4-2 and J is TRBJ1-2; D not resolved. The sequence came from a man under 40 with type 1 diabetes. CDR3 in DNA: TGTGCCAGCAGCCCGGTTGGGAGTGAGTATGGCTACACCTTC. Translating gives CASSPVGSEYGYTF.